The TCR beta chain under discussion was sequenced for a study of T cell responses to AZD1222 COVID-19 vaccine. As to this clone: Its cognate antigen is unknown.

Sequenced by immunoSEQ multiplex PCR; TCRdb stores in-frame clones only, minus some. The sample lists around 89,000 clones, 70% to 90% occurring once. Study-wide results and caveats: Recipients of AZD1222 seropositive at baseline numbered only 5 to 7.

The CDR3 runs to 14 residues. V lost 7 bases and J lost 5; bases outside the gene matches: 7. Germline assignment: CDR1 MDHEN and CDR2 SYDVKM. Sequencing used peripheral blood, obtained on day 0 of AZD1222 vaccination. The TCR sequence derives from an adult in good health. V gene TRBV28 combines with J gene TRBJ2-7; 11 nucleotides align to TRBD2. The DNA of the CDR3 is TGTGCCAGCATAACTAGCGGGAGTCGGCACGAGCAGTACTTC. Translation: CASITSGSRHEQYF.